These 8 T cell receptor beta chains originate from one sample sequenced in a study of regulatory T cells in long-lasting Graves disease. Investigators prepared the TCR beta libraries by applying iRepertoire HTBI primers and Arm-PCR of CDR3 regions. TCRdb re-called the multiplex PCR reads through MiXCR, storing one row per CDR3 protein. The table has more than 300,000 distinct CDR3 sequences, roughly 23% seen once. Time point reported: persistent/refractory GD, antithyroid drugs over 5 years with positive TRAb. TCR sequences were obtained from RNA taken from PBMCs. This specimen consisted of peripheral blood mononuclear cells (PBMCs), obtained when the disease was refractory, from a patient treated with antithyroid drugs. The receptors shown here come from a woman in her thirties or forties with Graves disease.

This chain connects TRBV4-1 to TRBJ1-6, with D maybe TRBD1 (5 bases). Trimming pared 5 bases from V and 10 bases from J, leaving 18 bases between. The length of the CDR3 is 15 residues. CDR1 is MGHRA and CDR2 is YSYEKL in the germline V gene. The CDR3: CASSYLGGRGSPLHF. In DNA, the CDR3 is TGCGCCAGCAGCTACTTGGGGGGGAGGGGATCACCCCTCCACTTT.

The chain is built from TRBV14 and TRBJ2-7; D assignment may be TRBD1 or TRBD2 (5 bases each). In germline, CDR1 is SGHDN, CDR2 FVKESK. The germline V and J ends were trimmed by 4 bases and 6 bases, with 13 bases remaining between them. This CDR3 region has 13 residues. The DNA for the CDR3 is TGTGCCAGCAGCCCCACCAGGGAGCGCGAGCAGTACTTC. The encoded protein is CASSPTREREQYF.

The table lists this clonotype with a few counts. The chain recombines TRBV10-3 with TRBJ1-1, with 9 bases that match TRBD1. The CDR3 extends over 13 amino acids. V dropped 3 bases and J dropped 11; count of bases not matched to a gene: 7. Germline CDR1 ENHRY, CDR2 SYGVKD. The CDR3 region has the DNA TGTGCCATCAGTGATCCCGGGACAGGGCTCGCTTTCTTT. It specifies CAISDPGTGLAFF.

This clonotype has a count of ten or more. The genes are TRBV29-1 and TRBJ1-2; D gene unclear. This CDR3 spans 15 amino acids. Germline V gene lookup returns CDR1 SQVTM and CDR2 ANQGSEA. The V end lost 6 bases, the J end lost 2 bases, and 19 bases lay between the germline ends. Here the CDR3 DNA reads TGCAGCGTGCGCCAGAGGGCAGGTCAGAACTATGGCTACACCTTC. Encoded protein: CSVRQRAGQNYGYTF.

This clonotype came up a few times. The chain is built from TRBV7-9 and TRBJ1-2; 7 bases fit TRBD1. V was pared by 3 bases and J by 0 bases, with 4 bases of the junction left unmatched. This CDR3 is built from 15 residues. Germline V gene lookup returns CDR1 SEHNR and CDR2 FQNEAQ (reference sequence). The CDR3 coding sequence is TGTGCCAGCAGCTTTATCCAGGGGGCTAACTATGGCTACACCTTC. Protein: CASSFIQGANYGYTF.

A few counts support this clonotype. The V call is TRBV7-9, the J call TRBJ2-5; TRBD1 matches at 9 bases. Germline loops: CDR1 SEHNR, CDR2 FQNEAQ (reference sequence). Germline trimming cut 3 bases from V and 4 bases from J; bases unmatched to any gene: 6. The CDR3 runs 15 residues. In DNA form, the CDR3 reads TGTGCCAGCAGCTTGGGGGACAGGGCTTCAGAGACCCAGTACTTC. Its translation: CASSLGDRASETQYF. Looking up the rest from reference TRBV7-9 and TRBJ2-5 gives the full variable domain: DTGVSQNPRHKITKRGQNVTFRCDPISEHNRLYWYRQTLGQGPEFLTYFQNEAQLEKSRLLSDRFSAERPKGSFSTLEIQRTEQGDSAMYLCASSLGDRASETQYFGPGTRLLVL.

To note about this clonotype: One end of the junction varies from germline; a read error may be responsible. The genes are TRBV5-1 and TRBJ2-3, with D possibly being TRBD1 (6 bases). CDR1 and CDR2 from the germline V gene are SGHRS and YFSETQ. The CDR3 extends over 15 amino acids. In nucleotides, the CDR3 is TGCGCCAGCAGCTCAACAGGGTTTAGCACGGATACGCAGTATTTT. This encodes CASSSTGFSTDTQYF.

This clonotype has ten or more counts. The genes are TRBV6-5 and TRBJ1-1; weak D call: TRBD1 (5 bases). Germline CDR1 reads MNHEY; CDR2 reads SVGAGI. The CDR3 is made up of 14 amino acids. V lost 2 bases and J lost 3, with 10 bases in between. CDR3 region: CASSYKGIHTEAFF. The DNA for the CDR3 is TGTGCCAGCAGTTACAAGGGGATTCACACTGAAGCTTTCTTT.